This T cell receptor (beta chain) originates from a study of cytomegalovirus exposure and HLA in healthy donors. The study ran its PCR with 60 Vbeta and 13 Jbeta primers. Only in-frame clones appear in the TCRdb table, and some are missing; sequencing was by immunoSEQ multiplex PCR. The sample contains 100,000 to 150,000 clones, roughly 80% of which appear only once. There are 13 residues in the CDR3. The V end lost 3 bases, the J end lost 4 bases, and 10 bases lay between the germline ends. CDR1 is SQVTM, CDR2 ANQGSEA, per germline. The sequenced sample consisted of PBMCs. The chain carries TRBV29-1 and TRBJ2-1; D is possibly TRBD2 (6 bases). This receptor was taken from a man younger than 35 in good health and CMV-seropositive. The CDR3 here is CSVDVAGYNEQFF. The CDR3 region has the DNA TGCAGCGTTGATGTCGCGGGATACAATGAGCAGTTCTTC.